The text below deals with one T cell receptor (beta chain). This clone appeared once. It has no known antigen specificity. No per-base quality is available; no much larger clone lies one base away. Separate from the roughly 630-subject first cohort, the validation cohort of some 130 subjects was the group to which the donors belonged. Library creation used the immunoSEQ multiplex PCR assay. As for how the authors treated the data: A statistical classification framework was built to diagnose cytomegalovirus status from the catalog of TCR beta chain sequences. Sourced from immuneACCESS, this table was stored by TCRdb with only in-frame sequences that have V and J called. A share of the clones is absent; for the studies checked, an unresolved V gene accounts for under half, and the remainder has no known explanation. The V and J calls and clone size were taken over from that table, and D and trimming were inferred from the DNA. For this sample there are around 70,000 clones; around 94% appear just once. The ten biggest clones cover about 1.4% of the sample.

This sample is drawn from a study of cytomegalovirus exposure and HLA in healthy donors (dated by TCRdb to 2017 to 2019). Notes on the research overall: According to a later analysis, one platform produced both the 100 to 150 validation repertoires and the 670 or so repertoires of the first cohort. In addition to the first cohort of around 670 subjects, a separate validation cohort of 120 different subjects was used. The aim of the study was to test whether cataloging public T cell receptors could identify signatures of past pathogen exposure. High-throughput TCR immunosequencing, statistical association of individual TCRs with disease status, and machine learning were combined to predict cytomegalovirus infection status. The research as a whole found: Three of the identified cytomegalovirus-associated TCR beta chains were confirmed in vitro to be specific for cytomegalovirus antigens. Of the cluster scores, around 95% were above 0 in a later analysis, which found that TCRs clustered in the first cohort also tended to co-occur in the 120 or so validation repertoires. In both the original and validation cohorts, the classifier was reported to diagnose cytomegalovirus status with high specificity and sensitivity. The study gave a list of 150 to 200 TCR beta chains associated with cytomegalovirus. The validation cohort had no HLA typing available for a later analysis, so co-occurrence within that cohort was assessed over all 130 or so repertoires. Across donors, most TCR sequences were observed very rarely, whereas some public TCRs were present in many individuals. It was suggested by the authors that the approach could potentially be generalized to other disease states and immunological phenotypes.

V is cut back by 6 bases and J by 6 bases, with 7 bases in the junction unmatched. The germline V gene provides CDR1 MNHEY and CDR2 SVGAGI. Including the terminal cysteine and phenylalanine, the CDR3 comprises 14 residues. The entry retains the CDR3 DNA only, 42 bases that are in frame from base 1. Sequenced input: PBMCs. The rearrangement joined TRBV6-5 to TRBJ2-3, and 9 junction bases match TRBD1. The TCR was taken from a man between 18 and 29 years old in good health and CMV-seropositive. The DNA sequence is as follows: TGTGCCAGCAGGCAGGGACAGGGTCCGGATACGCAGTATTTT. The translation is CASRQGQGPDTQYF.